This TCR beta chain appears in the sequencing data of a study of T cells in Graves' hyperthyroidism and ophthalmopathy. Trimming took 3 bases from V and 4 from J, leaving 14 bases between them. From germline, CDR1 is GTSNPN and CDR2 SVGIG (reference sequence). This CDR3 has 14 amino acids. There were TCR beta CDR3 regions amplified from RNA transcripts. The primer set for the first-round RT-PCR of the TCR CDR3 was HTBI. MiXCR, applied by TCRdb to the multiplex PCR reads, yields one record per CDR3 protein. The sample has under 550,000 distinct CDR3 sequences, just under 20% seen once; the top ten hold less than 55%. This clonotype was recorded many times. Antigen specificity is unknown. Study-wide results and limits: A model using 13 V-J features told ophthalmopathy apart from stable hyperthyroidism.

Clinicians diagnosed patients from clinical symptoms, serum thyroxine and TRAb, thyroid ultrasound and orbital computed tomography. The receptor was derived from a man aged 35-49 years with Graves' ophthalmopathy. The chain combines TRBV30 with TRBJ2-3, with D possibly matching TRBD1 (6 bases). Material: blood. The CDR3 loop reads CAWRDSLRSDTQYF. CDR3 DNA: TGTGCCTGGAGGGACAGCCTAAGGTCAGATACGCAGTATTTT.